This T cell receptor beta chain was retrieved from a study of CD8 T cells in Susac syndrome. CDR3 size: 12 residues. V was shortened by 2 bases and J by 7 bases, with 9 bases between the two germline ends. The germline gives CDR1 SNHLY, CDR2 FYNNEI. RNA was extracted with the RNeasy kit, and a quantity of roughly 0.45 to 1 ug was reverse transcribed using random hexamers. TCRdb re-called the immunoSEQ multiplex PCR reads through MiXCR, storing one row per CDR3 protein. The table records 150,000 to 160,000 distinct CDR3 sequences, roughly 95% of them present only once. V and J are TRBV2 and TRBJ2-7, with D unclear. Sequenced: CD4+ T cells from PBMCs. This TCR was sampled from a human donor with Susac syndrome. CDR3 coding DNA: TGTGCCAGCAGTGAATTAGACTCAGAGCAGTACTTC. Translated: CASSELDSEQYF.